This T cell receptor (beta chain) originates from a study of cytomegalovirus exposure and HLA in healthy donors. Germline loops: CDR1 SNHLY, CDR2 FYNNEI. The junction had 3 bases not matched to a gene; V was cut back by 8 bases and J by 2 bases. The CDR3 loop spans 13 amino acids. 60 Vbeta and 13 Jbeta primers were used in PCR. In the study's own analysis: An analysis performed later counted roughly 80 million unique TCR beta chains (roughly 11 million of them shared). TCRdb keeps only in-frame clones here, not all; method: immunoSEQ multiplex PCR. V, J and clone size are those of that table, while D and trimming were read from the DNA. The table has some 83,000 clones, about 77% seen once. General study points: HLA allele associations emerged for under 20,000 TCR beta sequences in a later analysis, at 0.05 false discovery rate. Near-uniform donor sequencing depth was presumed by presence/absence analyses.

About this clone itself: Antigen specificity is unknown.

The sequencing input was PBMCs. This receptor was taken from a man aged 55 to 69 in good health and CMV-seronegative. The chain recombines TRBV2 with TRBJ2-3, with TRBD1 identical over 8 bases. The CDR3 DNA reads as TGTGCCAGCCGGACAGGGCTCACAGATACGCAGTATTTT. Its protein is CASRTGLTDTQYF. Filled out from reference TRBV2 and TRBJ2-3, the complete variable domain reads EPEVTQTPSHQVTQMGQEVILRCVPISNHLYFYWYRQILGQKVEFLVSFYNNEISEKSEIFDDQFSVERPDGSNFTLKIRSTKLEDSAMYFCASRTGLTDTQYFGPGTRLTVL.